Listed here are 23 T cell receptor beta chains from one sample, sequenced in a study of blood T cell repertoires in COVID-19. Generated by immunoSEQ multiplex PCR, the TCRdb table keeps only in-frame clones and is missing some. The table shows 200,000 to 300,000 clones, with around four fifths occurring only once. Sequencing was performed on peripheral blood. Receptors originate from a woman aged 55-70 years with active or convalescent COVID-19.

This clone was seen more than once but under ten times. The chain is built from TRBV10-3 and TRBJ1-1; TRBD1 is a possible D gene (6 bases). The length of the CDR3 is 14 residues. The germline V gene has CDR1 ENHRY and CDR2 SYGVKD. The ends were cut back, 8 bases at V and 3 bases at J, with 16 bases in the middle. The CDR3 is CAISGEGGYTEAFF. Written as DNA, the CDR3 is TGTGCCATCTCCGGCGAAGGGGGATACACTGAAGCTTTCTTT.

The chain uses TRBV6-5 and TRBJ2-5, with 13 bases that match TRBD2. The CDR3 spans 14 residues. V dropped 6 bases and J dropped 5; count of bases not matched to a gene: 3. The germline V gene has CDR1 MNHEY and CDR2 SVGAGI. The CDR3: CASRTSGRWETQYF. The CDR3, as DNA: TGTGCCAGCAGGACTAGCGGGAGGTGGGAGACCCAGTACTTC.

In DNA, the CDR3 is TGTGCCAGCAGTTTAATTAGCGGGAGTGCCGATCAGTACTTC. Amino acids: CASSLISGSADQYF. The genes are TRBV27 and TRBJ2-7, with 9 bases identical to TRBD2. Germline V CDR1 and CDR2: MNHEY, SMNVEV (reference sequence). With V trimmed by 2 bases and J by 10 bases, 9 bases remained unmatched. This CDR3 has 14 residues.

V and J are TRBV27 and TRBJ2-6; possibly TRBD1 for D (6 bases). V lost 5 bases and J 0 bases, leaving 14 bases between the germline ends. Germline CDR1 and CDR2: MNHEY and SMNVEV (reference sequence). There are 17 residues in the CDR3. The chain's CDR3 is CASSMTGASSGANVLTF. CDR3 coding DNA: TGTGCCAGCAGTATGACAGGAGCCAGCTCTGGGGCCAACGTCCTGACTTTC.

A word on this clone: In the same sample, other DNA sequences code for this CDR3. The rearrangement uses TRBV2 and TRBJ2-3; TRBD1 agrees at 7 bases. V shed 1 base and J 4 bases; nucleotides not matched to a gene: 2. The V gene's germline CDR1 is SNHLY and CDR2 FYNNEI. There are 14 residues in the CDR3. The CDR3 reads CASSEDRGPDTQYF. The CDR3 nucleotides read TGTGCCAGCAGTGAAGACAGGGGACCAGATACGCAGTATTTT.

The CDR3 loop is CASSRQGAIGNTIYF. CDR3 nucleotides: TGTGCCAGCAGCCGACAGGGGGCAATTGGAAACACCATATATTTT. The chain is built from TRBV11-1 and TRBJ1-3; 10 bases match TRBD1. This CDR3 is built from 15 residues. With V trimmed by 5 bases and J by 3 bases, 4 bases remained unmatched. Germline CDR1 is SGHAT and CDR2 is FQDESV (reference sequence).

This clone was seen many times. V gene TRBV3-1 (or the pseudogene TRBV3-2) combines with J gene TRBJ1-1; D gene unclear. Germline CDR1 reads LGHDT; CDR2 reads YNNKEL (reference sequence). Trimming shortened V by 1 base and J by 2 bases, and 8 bases separated the two germline ends. This CDR3 spans 14 amino acids. Here the CDR3 DNA reads TGTGCCAGCAGCCAAGTACGCAGAAACACTGAAGCTTTCTTT. It specifies CASSQVRRNTEAFF.

This rearrangement joins TRBV28 to TRBJ1-2; tentatively, D is TRBD1 (5 bases). The CDR3 length is 16 residues. The V end was cut by 2 bases, the J end by 4 bases, with 17 bases between. CDR1 is MDHEN and CDR2 is SYDVKM in the germline V gene. CDR3 sequence (DNA): TGTGCCAGCAGTTTAGGGGGGACCAGTGCTGGCTATGGCTACACCTTC. It translates to CASSLGGTSAGYGYTF.

The gene calls are TRBV12-5 and TRBJ2-2; 9 bases are a match to TRBD1. Germline loops: CDR1 LGHNT, CDR2 FRNRAP. V was clipped by 5 bases and J by 7 bases; unmatched bases: 14. The CDR3 is 17 residues long. The CDR3 loop is CASGLPHRTGVIGELFF. The CDR3 coding sequence is TGTGCTAGTGGTCTACCCCACAGGACAGGGGTTATCGGGGAGCTGTTTTTT.

This clone was found a few times. The V gene is TRBV27, the J gene TRBJ2-4; possible D gene TRBD1, 5 bases. Trimming removed 4 bases at V and 0 bases at J, with 7 bases between. In germline, CDR1 is MNHEY, CDR2 SMNVEV (reference sequence). CDR3 length: 14 amino acids. DNA for the CDR3: TGTGCCAGCAGTTCCAGGGTAGCCAAAAACATTCAGTACTTC. This codes for CASSSRVAKNIQYF.

The J gene is TRBJ1-6, the V gene TRBV6-5, with 7 bases aligning to TRBD1. V gave up 2 bases and J gave up 8 bases; unmatched junction bases: 3. Germline V gives CDR1 MNHEY, CDR2 SVGAGI. The CDR3 is made up of 14 amino acids. In nucleotides, the CDR3 is TGTGCCAGCAGTTACGGGACAGCCTATTCACCCCTCCACTTT. It codes for CASSYGTAYSPLHF.

The V gene is TRBV10-1, the J gene TRBJ2-3, with D possibly being TRBD2 (6 bases). V lost 7 bases to trimming and J lost 6 bases, with 14 bases between them. This CDR3 has 13 amino acids. From germline, CDR1 is WNHNN and CDR2 SYGVQD (reference sequence). CDR3: CASNSGAGDTQYF. The CDR3 DNA reads as TGCGCCAGCAACTCGGGAGCCGGGGATACGCAGTATTTT.

The rearrangement uses TRBV6-2 or TRBV6-3 and TRBJ1-1; no definite D call. CDR1 MNHEY and CDR2 SVGEGT come from the germline V gene. This CDR3 contains 15 residues. Trimming stripped 0 bases from V and 8 bases from J, with 16 bases between. The CDR3 loop is CASSYSPAGSIEAFF. CDR3 nucleotide sequence: TGTGCCAGCAGTTACTCCCCGGCAGGAAGTATCGAAGCTTTCTTT.

The genes are TRBV27 and TRBJ1-3; D gene uncertain. Per germline, CDR1 MNHEY and CDR2 SMNVEV (reference sequence). Deletions cut 6 bases from V and 8 bases from J, with 20 bases between. The CDR3 runs 15 residues. CDR3 DNA sequence: TGTGCCAGCAGCTCCCAGACACTCTCTCGGTACACCATATATTTT. This encodes CASSSQTLSRYTIYF.

The chain uses TRBV9 and TRBJ2-7; D is unclear. V gave up 4 bases and J gave up 5 bases, with 13 bases separating them. Germline V CDR1 and CDR2: SGDLS, YYNGEE. This CDR3 contains 13 residues. The CDR3 DNA sequence: TGTGCCAGCAGCCCCCCCTATTTCGACGAGCAGTACTTC. Its translation is CASSPPYFDEQYF.

This chain connects TRBV19 to TRBJ1-2; TRBD1 might be the D (6 bases). The germline V gene has CDR1 LNHDA and CDR2 SQIVND (reference sequence). Trimming shortened V by 6 bases and J by 4 bases, and 12 bases separated the two germline ends. This CDR3 spans 13 amino acids. The CDR3 protein is CASSPDRFYGYTF. The DNA of the CDR3 is TGTGCCAGTAGCCCCGACAGGTTCTATGGCTACACCTTC.

This clone was seen only once. The CDR3 DNA follows: TGTGCCAGTATGAGTCCCCTTGCAACTAATGAAAAACTGTTTTTT. Translating gives CASMSPLATNEKLFF. The chain joins TRBV19 to TRBJ1-4, with no clear D. The CDR3 has 15 amino acids. The V end lost 7 bases, the J end lost 0 bases, and 12 bases lay between the germline ends. From germline, CDR1 is LNHDA and CDR2 SQIVND (reference sequence).

This chain joins TRBV19 and TRBJ1-1; no definite D call. CDR3 length equals 13 residues. Trimming cost V 3 bases and J 4 bases, with 9 bases left between them. The germline V gene has CDR1 LNHDA and CDR2 SQIVND (reference sequence). The CDR3 DNA is TGTGCCAGTAGTATCCCTTCGAGCACTGAAGCTTTCTTT. Translation gives CASSIPSSTEAFF.

This clone was counted once. V is TRBV7-8 and J is TRBJ2-1, with 10 bases that match TRBD1. CDR1 SGHVS and CDR2 FQNEAQ come from the germline V gene. Unmatched junction bases numbered 8, after V lost 2 bases and J lost 7 bases. The CDR3 is 16 residues long. This CDR3 is CASSLRRGQGRNEQFF. Written as DNA, the CDR3 is TGTGCCAGCAGCTTAAGAAGGGGACAGGGGAGGAATGAGCAGTTCTTC.

The chain is built from TRBV7-8 and TRBJ2-2; perhaps TRBD1 as D (5 bases). The CDR3 has 13 amino acids. Germline lookup yields CDR1 SGHVS and CDR2 FQNEAQ. With 1 base removed from V and 8 bases from J, the gap between germline ends came to 8 bases. CDR3 nucleotide sequence: TGTGCCAGCAGCTTAGTAGGGGCGGGGGAGCTGTTTTTT. It is translated as CASSLVGAGELFF.

The chain uses TRBV11-3 and TRBJ2-7, with TRBD2 identical over 13 bases. Per germline, CDR1 SGHNT and CDR2 YENEEA. V was clipped by 5 bases and J by 5 bases; unmatched bases: 3. This CDR3 is 14 amino acids long. This chain's CDR3 is CASSLGLAGDEQYF. CDR3 bases: TGTGCCAGCAGCCTTGGACTAGCGGGAGACGAGCAGTACTTC.

The chain links TRBV27 to TRBJ2-7; 8 nucleotides align to TRBD1. Losses at the gene ends were 6 bases for V and 5 bases for J; bases not matched to a gene: 6. The CDR3 extends over 13 amino acids. Germline V gene data show CDR1 as MNHEY and CDR2 as SMNVEV (reference sequence). The CDR3 region has the DNA TGTGCCAGCAGAACCACAGGGGGACACGAGCAGTACGTC. Its translation is CASRTTGGHEQYV.

V is TRBV5-1 and J is TRBJ2-5; 9 bases are a match to TRBD1. Losses at the gene ends were 3 bases for V and 2 bases for J; bases not matched to a gene: 5. Germline-derived CDR1 and CDR2 are SGHRS and YFSETQ. The length of the CDR3 is 15 residues. CDR3 amino acids: CASSSGTGRQETQYF. DNA of the CDR3: TGCGCCAGCAGCTCCGGGACAGGGAGACAAGAGACCCAGTACTTC.